This T cell receptor beta chain was captured in a study of metastatic and nonmetastatic thyroid tumors. TCRdb used MiXCR to call clones anew from the PCR reads. The sample records some 25,000 clones, about 20% being singletons. Germline CDR1 SGHRS, CDR2 YFSETQ. Trimming removed 4 bases from V and 3 bases from J; junction bases left unmatched: 13. CDR3 size: 16 residues. This clone is medium-sized. Patients underwent thyroid surgery, and none had received any treatment before it. Sequencing was carried out using blood. This chain connects TRBV5-1 to TRBJ2-7, with 7 positions matching TRBD2. The TCR sequence derives from a male donor with papillary thyroid cancer or a benign thyroid nodule (not recorded which). Some clones in this sample may be carry-over from other donors' samples. For the CDR3, the DNA is TGCGCCAGCAGCGCCTCCGCGGGCGGGGGACGCTACGAGCAGTACTTC. Amino acids: CASSASAGGGRYEQYF.